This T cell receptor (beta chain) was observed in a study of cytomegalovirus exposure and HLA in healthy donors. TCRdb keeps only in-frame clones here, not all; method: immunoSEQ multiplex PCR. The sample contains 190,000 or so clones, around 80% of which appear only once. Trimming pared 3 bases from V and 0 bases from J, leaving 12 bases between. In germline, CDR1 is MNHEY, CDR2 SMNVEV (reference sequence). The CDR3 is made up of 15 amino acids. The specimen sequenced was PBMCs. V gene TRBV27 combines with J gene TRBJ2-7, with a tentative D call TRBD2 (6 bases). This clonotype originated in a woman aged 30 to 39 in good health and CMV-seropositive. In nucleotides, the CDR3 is TGTGCCAGCAGTTTCCTTGGGGGGACCTCCTACGAGCAGTACTTC. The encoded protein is CASSFLGGTSYEQYF.